This TCR beta chain was profiled in a study of OX40 agonist ivuxolimab in advanced cancers. Background on the study: Ivuxolimab is an agonistic anti-OX40 (CD134) antibody, and patients were treated with it. Overall study results and limits: Researchers did not determine the expanded peripheral T cells' antigen specificity.

Profiled with immunoSEQ multiplex PCR; TCRdb holds only in-frame clones, not every one. The sample yields around 62,000 clones, about 83% seen once. Details on this clone: Its antigen is unidentified.

Germline CDR1 and CDR2: KGHSH and LQKENI. V lost 4 bases and J lost 3; bases outside the gene matches: 11. This CDR3 has 16 residues. The sequencing used CD4+ or CD8+ T cells sorted from blood, collected in a trial of the OX40 agonist ivuxolimab. This chain joins TRBV18 and TRBJ1-1, with 7 bases that match TRBD1. This sequence was found in an adult with an advanced solid tumor such as melanoma, head and neck, liver or kidney cancer. For the CDR3, the DNA is TGTGCCAGCTCACTTAACAGGGGCCGGGTGGACACTGAAGCTTTCTTT. This sequence encodes CASSLNRGRVDTEAFF.